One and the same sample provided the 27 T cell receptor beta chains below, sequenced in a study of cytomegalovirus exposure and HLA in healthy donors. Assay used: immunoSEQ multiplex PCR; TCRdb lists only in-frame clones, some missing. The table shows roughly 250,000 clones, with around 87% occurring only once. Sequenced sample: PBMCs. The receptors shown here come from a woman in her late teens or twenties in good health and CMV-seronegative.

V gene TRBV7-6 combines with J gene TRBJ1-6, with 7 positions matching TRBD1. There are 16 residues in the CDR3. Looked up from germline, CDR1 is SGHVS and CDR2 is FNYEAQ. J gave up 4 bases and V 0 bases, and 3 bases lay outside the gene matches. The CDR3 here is CASSLAGGAYNSPLHF. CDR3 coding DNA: TGTGCCAGCAGCTTAGCAGGGGGCGCGTATAATTCACCCCTCCACTTT.

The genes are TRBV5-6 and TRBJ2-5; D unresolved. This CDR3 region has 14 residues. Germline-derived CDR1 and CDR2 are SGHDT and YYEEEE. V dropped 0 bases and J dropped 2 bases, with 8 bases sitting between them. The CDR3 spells CASSLGFTQETQYF. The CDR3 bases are TGTGCCAGCAGCTTGGGGTTTACACAAGAGACCCAGTACTTC.

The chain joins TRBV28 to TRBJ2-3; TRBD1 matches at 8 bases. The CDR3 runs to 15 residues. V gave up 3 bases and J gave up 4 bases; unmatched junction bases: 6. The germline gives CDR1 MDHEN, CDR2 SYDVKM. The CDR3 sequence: CASSFYGQGADTQYF. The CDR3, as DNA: TGTGCCAGCAGTTTCTACGGACAGGGCGCAGATACGCAGTATTTT. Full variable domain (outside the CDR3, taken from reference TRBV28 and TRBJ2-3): DVKVTQSSRYLVKRTGEKVFLECVQDMDHENMFWYRQDPGLGLRLIYFSYDVKMKEKGDIPEGYSVSREKKERFSLILESASTNQTSMYLCASSFYGQGADTQYFGPGTRLTVL.

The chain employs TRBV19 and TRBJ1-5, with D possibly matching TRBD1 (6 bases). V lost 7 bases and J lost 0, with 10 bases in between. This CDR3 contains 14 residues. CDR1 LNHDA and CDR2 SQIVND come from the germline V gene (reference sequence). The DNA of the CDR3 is TGTGCCAGTAACAGGGTGACTAGCAATCAGCCCCAGCATTTT. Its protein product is CASNRVTSNQPQHF.

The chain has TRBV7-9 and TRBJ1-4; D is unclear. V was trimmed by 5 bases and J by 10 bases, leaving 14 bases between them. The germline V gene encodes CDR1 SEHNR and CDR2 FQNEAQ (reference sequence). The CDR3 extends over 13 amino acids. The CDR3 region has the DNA TGTGCCAGCAGCGAAAGATTATCAGGAAAACTGTTTTTT. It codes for CASSERLSGKLFF. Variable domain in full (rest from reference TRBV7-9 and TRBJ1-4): DTGVSQNPRHKITKRGQNVTFRCDPISEHNRLYWYRQTLGQGPEFLTYFQNEAQLEKSRLLSDRFSAERPKGSFSTLEIQRTEQGDSAMYLCASSERLSGKLFFGSGTQLSVL.

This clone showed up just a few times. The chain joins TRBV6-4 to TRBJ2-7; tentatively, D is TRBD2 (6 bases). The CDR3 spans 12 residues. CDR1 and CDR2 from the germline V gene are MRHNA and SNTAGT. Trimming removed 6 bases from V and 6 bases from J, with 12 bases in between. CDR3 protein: CASSWRGGEQYV. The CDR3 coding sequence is TGTGCCAGCAGCTGGCGGGGCGGCGAGCAGTACGTC.

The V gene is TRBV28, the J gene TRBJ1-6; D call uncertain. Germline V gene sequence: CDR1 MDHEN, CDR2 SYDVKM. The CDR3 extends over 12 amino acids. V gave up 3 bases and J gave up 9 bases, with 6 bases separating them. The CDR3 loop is CASSFLASPLHF. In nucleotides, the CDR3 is TGTGCCAGCAGTTTTTTAGCTTCACCCCTCCACTTT. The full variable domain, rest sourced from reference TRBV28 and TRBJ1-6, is DVKVTQSSRYLVKRTGEKVFLECVQDMDHENMFWYRQDPGLGLRLIYFSYDVKMKEKGDIPEGYSVSREKKERFSLILESASTNQTSMYLCASSFLASPLHFGNGTRLTVT.

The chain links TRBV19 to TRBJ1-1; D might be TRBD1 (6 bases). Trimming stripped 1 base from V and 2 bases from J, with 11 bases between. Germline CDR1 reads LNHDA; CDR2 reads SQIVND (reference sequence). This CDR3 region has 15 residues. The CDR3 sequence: CASSIGAGANTEAFF. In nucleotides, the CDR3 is TGTGCCAGTAGTATAGGAGCAGGGGCTAACACTGAAGCTTTCTTT.

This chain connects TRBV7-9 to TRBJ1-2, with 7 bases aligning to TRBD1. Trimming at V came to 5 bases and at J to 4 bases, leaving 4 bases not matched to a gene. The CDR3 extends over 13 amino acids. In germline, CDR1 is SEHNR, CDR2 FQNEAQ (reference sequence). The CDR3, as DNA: TGTGCCAGCAGCCAGGGACAGAGCTATGGCTACACCTTC. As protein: CASSQGQSYGYTF.

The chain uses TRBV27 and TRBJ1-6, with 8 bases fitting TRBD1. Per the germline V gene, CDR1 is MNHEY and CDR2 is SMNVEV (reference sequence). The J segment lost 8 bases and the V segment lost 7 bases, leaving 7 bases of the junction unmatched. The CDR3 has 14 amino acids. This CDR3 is CASNWQGADSPLHF. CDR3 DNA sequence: TGTGCCAGCAACTGGCAGGGGGCGGATTCACCCCTCCACTTT.

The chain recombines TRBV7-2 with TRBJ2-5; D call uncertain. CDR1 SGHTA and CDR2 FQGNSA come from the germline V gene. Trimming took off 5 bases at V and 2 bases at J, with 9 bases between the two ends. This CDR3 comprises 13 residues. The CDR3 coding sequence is TGTGCCAGCAGCACCCGCAGTCAAGAGACCCAGTACTTC. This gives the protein CASSTRSQETQYF. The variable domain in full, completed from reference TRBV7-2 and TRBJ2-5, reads GAGVSQSPSNKVTEKGKDVELRCDPISGHTALYWYRQSLGQGLEFLIYFQGNSAPDKSGLPSDRFSAERTGGSVSTLTIQRTQQEDSAVYLCASSTRSQETQYFGPGTRLLVL.

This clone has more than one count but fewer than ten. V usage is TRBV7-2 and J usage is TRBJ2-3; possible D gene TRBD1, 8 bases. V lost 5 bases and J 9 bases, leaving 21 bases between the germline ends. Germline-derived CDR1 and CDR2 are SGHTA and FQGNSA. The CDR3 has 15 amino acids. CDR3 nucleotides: TGTGCCAGCAGCCAAAGGACAGGGAGGGAGGCGACGCAGTATTTT. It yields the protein CASSQRTGREATQYF.

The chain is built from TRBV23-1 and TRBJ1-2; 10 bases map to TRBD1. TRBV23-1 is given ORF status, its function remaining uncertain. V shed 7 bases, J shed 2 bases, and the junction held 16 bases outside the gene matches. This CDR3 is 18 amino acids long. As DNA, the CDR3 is TGCGCCAGCACCCCCCGTGGGACAGGGGTGAAACCGAACTATGGCTACACCTTC. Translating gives CASTPRGTGVKPNYGYTF.

CDR3 sequence (DNA): TGTGCTACCAGGGAGGACTATGAGCAGTTCTTC. It codes for CATREDYEQFF. The J gene is TRBJ2-1, the V gene TRBV2, with TRBD2 as a possible D gene (6 bases). The CDR3 contains 11 residues. Germline V gives CDR1 SNHLY, CDR2 FYNNEI.

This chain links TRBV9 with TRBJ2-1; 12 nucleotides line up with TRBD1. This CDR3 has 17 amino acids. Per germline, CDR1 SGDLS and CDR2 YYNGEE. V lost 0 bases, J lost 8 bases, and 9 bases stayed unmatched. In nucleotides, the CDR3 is TGTGCCAGCAGCGTAGAGGGACAGGGGGCTGGCAGAGATGAGCAGTTCTTC. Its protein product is CASSVEGQGAGRDEQFF.

The CDR3 sequence is CASSESVSGHRSYEQYV. The CDR3 nucleotides read TGTGCCAGCAGCGAATCAGTCTCGGGACATCGCTCCTACGAGCAGTACGTC. This rearrangement joins TRBV7-9 to TRBJ2-7, with TRBD1 as a possible D gene (6 bases). The CDR3 sequence is 17 residues long. Germline values: CDR1 SEHNR, CDR2 FQNEAQ (reference sequence). Deletions cut 5 bases from V and 0 bases from J, with 20 bases between.

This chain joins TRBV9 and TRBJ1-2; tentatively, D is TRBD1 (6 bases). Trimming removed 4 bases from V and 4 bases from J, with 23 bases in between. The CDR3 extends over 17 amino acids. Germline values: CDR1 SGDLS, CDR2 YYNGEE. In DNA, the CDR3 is TGTGCCAGCAGCACTCTCGGCGGAGTGGGACATCCCTATGGCTACACCTTC. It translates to CASSTLGGVGHPYGYTF.

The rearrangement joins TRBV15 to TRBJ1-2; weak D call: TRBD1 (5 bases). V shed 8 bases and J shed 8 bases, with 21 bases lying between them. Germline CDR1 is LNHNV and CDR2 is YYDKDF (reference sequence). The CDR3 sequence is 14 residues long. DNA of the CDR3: TGTGCCACCGCTCTCGACCTAGGCCCAGGGGGCTACACCTTC. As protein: CATALDLGPGGYTF.

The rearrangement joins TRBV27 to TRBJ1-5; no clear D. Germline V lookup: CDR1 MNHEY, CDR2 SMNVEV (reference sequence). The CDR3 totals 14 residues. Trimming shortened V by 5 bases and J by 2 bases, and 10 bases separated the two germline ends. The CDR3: CASSRGSRNQPQHF. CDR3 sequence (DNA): TGTGCCAGCAGTCGAGGGTCTCGCAATCAGCCCCAGCATTTT.

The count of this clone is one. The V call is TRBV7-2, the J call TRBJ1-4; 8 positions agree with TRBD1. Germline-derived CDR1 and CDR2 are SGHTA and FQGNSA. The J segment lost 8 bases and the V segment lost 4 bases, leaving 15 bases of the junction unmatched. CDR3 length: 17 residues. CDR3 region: CASSSLGQGAGREKLFF. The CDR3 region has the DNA TGTGCCAGCAGCTCCCTGGGGCAGGGGGCAGGAAGGGAAAAACTGTTTTTT.

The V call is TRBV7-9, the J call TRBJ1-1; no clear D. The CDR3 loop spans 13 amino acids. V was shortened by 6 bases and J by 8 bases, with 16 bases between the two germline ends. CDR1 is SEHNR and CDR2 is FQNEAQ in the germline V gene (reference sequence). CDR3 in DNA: TGTGCCAGCAGTTCAGACACTGGGCCCGAAGCTTTCTTT. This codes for CASSSDTGPEAFF.

The CDR3 coding sequence is TGTGCCAGCAGAACCCGCTGGACTGATCAGCCCCAGCATTTT. Amino acid sequence: CASRTRWTDQPQHF. V and J are TRBV28 and TRBJ1-5, with D uncertain. The CDR3 consists of 14 residues. V was pared by 6 bases and J by 5 bases, with 14 bases between. Germline V gives CDR1 MDHEN, CDR2 SYDVKM.

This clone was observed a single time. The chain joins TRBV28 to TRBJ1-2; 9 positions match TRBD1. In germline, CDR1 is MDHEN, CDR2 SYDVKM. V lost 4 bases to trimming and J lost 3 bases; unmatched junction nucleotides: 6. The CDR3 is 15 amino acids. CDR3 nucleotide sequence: TGTGCCAGCAGTTCTCCTGGACAGGGGTACTATGGCTACACCTTC. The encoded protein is CASSSPGQGYYGYTF.

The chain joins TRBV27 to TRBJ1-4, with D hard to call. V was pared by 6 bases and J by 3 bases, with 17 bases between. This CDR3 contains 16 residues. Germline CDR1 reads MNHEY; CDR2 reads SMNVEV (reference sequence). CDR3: CASRDLVTSSNEKLFF. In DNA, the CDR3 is TGTGCCAGCAGGGATCTTGTGACATCATCTAATGAAAAACTGTTTTTT.

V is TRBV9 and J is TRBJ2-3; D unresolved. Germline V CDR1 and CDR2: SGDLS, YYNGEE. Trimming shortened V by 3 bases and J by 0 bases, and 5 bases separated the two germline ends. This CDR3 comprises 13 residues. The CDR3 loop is CASSATSTDTQYF. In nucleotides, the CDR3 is TGTGCCAGCAGCGCGACAAGCACAGATACGCAGTATTTT.

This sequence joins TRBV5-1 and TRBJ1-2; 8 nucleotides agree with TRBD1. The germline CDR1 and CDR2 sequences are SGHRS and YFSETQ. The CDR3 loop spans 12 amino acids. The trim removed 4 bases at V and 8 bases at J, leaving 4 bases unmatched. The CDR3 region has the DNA TGCGCCAGCAGCCCGGACAGGGACGGCTACACCTTC. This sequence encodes CASSPDRDGYTF.

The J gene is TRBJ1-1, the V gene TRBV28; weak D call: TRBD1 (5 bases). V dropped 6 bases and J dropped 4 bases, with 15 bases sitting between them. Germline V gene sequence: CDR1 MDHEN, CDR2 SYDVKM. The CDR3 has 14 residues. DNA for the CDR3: TGTGCCAGCAGCCTAAGGAGGGACGGCACTGAAGCTTTCTTT. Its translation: CASSLRRDGTEAFF.